These 17 T cell receptor beta chains share one sample of origin, sequenced in a study of low-dose radiotherapy and immunotherapy resistance in tumors. TRAV- and TRBV-specific primers were used for first-strand cDNA, which covered alpha and beta chains. TCR amplification involved about 21 PCR cycles with a constant-region primer and V-primer adapter. TCRdb reprocessed the reads with MiXCR, giving one entry per CDR3 protein. This repertoire shows tens of thousands of distinct CDR3 sequences, 18% found once; its top ten account for 2.5% to 3.5%. Time point noted: before trial treatment. This material consisted of PBMCs, taken before treatment. These receptors originate from a male donor with prostate cancer.

Here the CDR3 DNA reads TGTGCCAGCAGCCGCCTGTCGGGCAATGAGCAGTTCTTC. It specifies CASSRLSGNEQFF. The chain carries TRBV28 and TRBJ2-1; the D is unclear. Germline V gives CDR1 MDHEN, CDR2 SYDVKM. Trimming cost V 6 bases and J 6 bases, with 12 bases left between them. The CDR3 contains 13 residues.

This clonotype was seen many times. The DNA for the CDR3 is TGTGCCAGCAGCCAAGGGGGTACGGGGGGCGGGGAGACCCAGTACTTC. Translated, it gives CASSQGGTGGGETQYF. The rearrangement uses TRBV3-1 and TRBJ2-5; tentative D call: TRBD2 (7 bases). CDR1 is LGHDT and CDR2 is YNNKEL in the germline V gene (reference sequence). Trimming stripped 1 base from V and 5 bases from J, with 17 bases between. The CDR3 extends over 16 amino acids.

This clonotype was counted only a few times. The chain is built from TRBV7-2 and TRBJ2-1, with no clear D. Germline-derived CDR1 and CDR2 are SGHTA and FQGNSA. CDR3 length: 13 residues. The ends were cut back, 2 bases at V and 3 bases at J, with 5 bases in the middle. The CDR3 coding sequence is TGTGCCAGCAGCTTAACAGACTACAATGAGCAGTTCTTC. Translating it yields CASSLTDYNEQFF.

This clonotype was counted ten times or more. The chain links TRBV28 to TRBJ2-3; 12 positions match TRBD2. CDR3 length: 13 amino acids. CDR1 MDHEN and CDR2 SYDVKM come from the germline V gene. V lost 9 bases and J lost 5; bases outside the gene matches: 3. As DNA, the CDR3 is TGTGCCAGTGGACTAGCGGGGATAGATACGCAGTATTTT. It codes for CASGLAGIDTQYF. Based on the CDR3 plus reference TRBV28 and TRBJ2-3, the full variable domain is DVKVTQSSRYLVKRTGEKVFLECVQDMDHENMFWYRQDPGLGLRLIYFSYDVKMKEKGDIPEGYSVSREKKERFSLILESASTNQTSMYLCASGLAGIDTQYFGPGTRLTVL.

In this sample, this clonotype turned up many times. V and J are TRBV19 and TRBJ2-6; 8 bases map to TRBD1. CDR3 length: 16 residues. In germline, CDR1 is LNHDA, CDR2 SQIVND (reference sequence). The ends lost 4 bases at V and 4 bases at J; junction bases unmatched: 6. CDR3 loop: CASSNRQGTGANVLTF. CDR3 bases: TGTGCCAGTAGTAACCGACAGGGGACCGGGGCCAACGTCCTGACTTTC.

This clonotype was counted at least ten times. This sequence joins TRBV29-1 and TRBJ2-3, with D possibly TRBD2 on 7 matching bases. Germline values: CDR1 SQVTM, CDR2 ANQGSEA. Trimming pared 8 bases from V and 3 bases from J, leaving 18 bases between. The CDR3 contains 14 residues. The CDR3 reads CSLSGGGPTDTQYF. For the CDR3, the DNA is TGCAGCCTTAGCGGCGGGGGCCCTACAGATACGCAGTATTTT.

Remarks on this clonotype: This likely stems from a read error, as it lies one base from a far larger clone. This chain links TRBV20-1 with TRBJ2-7, with D hard to call. This CDR3 contains 14 residues. V dropped 3 bases and J dropped 7 bases, with 19 bases sitting between them. Germline V gene data show CDR1 as DFQATT and CDR2 as SNEGSKA (reference sequence). CDR3 sequence reads: CSARPPTGYNEQYF. The DNA of the CDR3 is TGCAGTGCTAGGCCCCCGACGGGCTACAATGAGCAGTACTTC.

The V gene is TRBV3-1, the J gene TRBJ1-1, with 9 bases fitting TRBD1. Per germline, CDR1 LGHDT and CDR2 YNNKEL (reference sequence). The V segment lost 4 bases and the J segment 11 bases; nucleotides outside the gene matches: 5. This CDR3 has 12 residues. CDR3 residues: CASSLTGGNAFF. DNA for the CDR3: TGTGCCAGCAGCCTAACAGGGGGCAACGCTTTCTTT.

This clonotype was seen at least ten times. J is TRBJ2-2 and V is TRBV3-1; unclear D gene. V gave up 1 base and J gave up 5 bases, with 2 bases separating them. CDR3 length: 12 residues. Looked up from germline, CDR1 is LGHDT and CDR2 is YNNKEL (reference sequence). The CDR3 loop is CASSQVTGELFF. Here the CDR3 DNA reads TGTGCCAGCAGCCAAGTGACCGGGGAGCTGTTTTTT.

This clonotype has at least ten counts. V is TRBV7-2 and J is TRBJ2-5, with 7 bases aligning to TRBD2. The V gene's germline CDR1 is SGHTA and CDR2 FQGNSA. Trimming at V came to 5 bases and at J to 5 bases, leaving 8 bases not matched to a gene. This CDR3 comprises 14 residues. The CDR3 DNA is TGTGCCAGCAGCCAAGGCTTGCGGGGGGAGACCCAGTACTTC. Translating it yields CASSQGLRGETQYF.

This clonotype came up many times. The J gene is TRBJ2-1, the V gene TRBV24-1; 9 bases match TRBD1. CDR1 is KGHDR, CDR2 SFDVKD, per germline. V shed 4 bases and J 10 bases; nucleotides not matched to a gene: 10. The CDR3 is made up of 15 amino acids. This CDR3 reads CATSDPGQGNREQFF. The CDR3 coding sequence is TGTGCCACCAGTGACCCGGGACAGGGAAATAGGGAGCAGTTCTTC.

This clonotype appeared many times. The chain links TRBV6-4 to TRBJ2-2; 8 bases match TRBD2. Germline trimming cut 3 bases from V and 1 base from J; bases unmatched to any gene: 7. Germline V gene lookup returns CDR1 MRHNA and CDR2 SNTAGT. The CDR3 is 17 amino acids. The CDR3 nucleotides read TGTGCCAGCAGTGAAACCAGCGGGGGACTGAACACCGGGGAGCTGTTTTTT. Translating gives CASSETSGGLNTGELFF.

The sample holds many counts of this clonotype. The chain has TRBV3-1 and TRBJ2-1; 8 bases fit TRBD2. J gave up 7 bases and V 8 bases, and 13 bases lay outside the gene matches. Germline V gene sequence: CDR1 LGHDT, CDR2 YNNKEL (reference sequence). This CDR3 has 15 residues. In nucleotides, the CDR3 is TGTGCCAGCGGGGACAATAGCGGGGCGGGGAATGAGCAGTTCTTC. This encodes CASGDNSGAGNEQFF.

This clonotype came up many times. The V call is TRBV2, the J call TRBJ2-3; D uncertain. CDR1 and CDR2 from the germline V gene are SNHLY and FYNNEI. V lost 3 bases and J lost 0, with 16 bases in between. The CDR3 consists of 17 residues. The CDR3 reads CASSDMVQAHSTDTQYF. The CDR3 DNA sequence: TGTGCCAGCAGTGATATGGTTCAGGCCCATAGCACAGATACGCAGTATTTT. Using reference TRBV2 and TRBJ2-3 for the parts outside the CDR3, the full variable domain is EPEVTQTPSHQVTQMGQEVILRCVPISNHLYFYWYRQILGQKVEFLVSFYNNEISEKSEIFDDQFSVERPDGSNFTLKIRSTKLEDSAMYFCASSDMVQAHSTDTQYFGPGTRLTVL.

This clonotype appeared many times. V and J are TRBV18 and TRBJ1-1; D is possibly TRBD1 (6 bases). Germline V gives CDR1 KGHSH, CDR2 LQKENI. The length of the CDR3 is 15 residues. The V gene lost 3 bases and the J gene lost 7 bases, with 18 bases spanning the gap. CDR3 coding DNA: TGTGCCAGCTCACCCCAGGGATGGGGGGCTAATGAAGCTTTCTTT. This encodes CASSPQGWGANEAFF.

V usage is TRBV5-1 and J usage is TRBJ1-1, with D hard to call. From germline, CDR1 is SGHRS and CDR2 YFSETQ. Trimming left V 0 bases short and J 6 bases short, with 6 bases between. The CDR3 has 12 residues. The CDR3 DNA is TGCGCCAGCAGCTTGGAGGGCCCTGAAGCTTTCTTT. Encoded protein: CASSLEGPEAFF.

This clonotype was recorded at least ten times. J is TRBJ2-1 and V is TRBV27; the match to TRBD2 covers 11 bases. CDR3 length equals 15 residues. Per the germline V gene, CDR1 is MNHEY and CDR2 is SMNVEV (reference sequence). Trimming took 5 bases from V and 9 from J; bases not matched to a gene: 9. The CDR3 sequence: CASSPSSGGWVEQFF. The CDR3 nucleotides are TGTGCCAGCAGTCCATCTAGCGGGGGGTGGGTTGAGCAGTTCTTC.